The clone carrying this T cell receptor (beta chain) was recorded a few times. The entry originates in a study of T cells after yellow fever vaccination. Per germline, CDR1 KGHSH and CDR2 LQKENI. The CDR3 is 16 residues long. V dropped 2 bases and J dropped 4; count of bases not matched to a gene: 9. TCRdb passed the 5' RACE reads through MiXCR, listing each CDR3 protein once. The sample lists approximately 250,000 distinct CDR3 sequences, about 5.2% occurring once. The TCR comes from a man between 18 and 35 years old who received the YFV17D yellow fever vaccine. The V call is TRBV18, the J call TRBJ1-2; 8 bases are a match to TRBD1. Here the sequenced sample was CD4+ T cells sorted from PBMCs, taken on the day of the yellow fever booster vaccination. The CDR3 sequence: CASSPSRQGPIYGYTF. The CDR3 bases are TGTGCCAGCTCACCAAGTCGACAGGGGCCGATCTATGGCTACACCTTC.